The source of this T cell receptor beta chain is a study of shared clonotypes between healthy human individuals. The CDR3 spans 16 residues. Germline V CDR1 and CDR2: MNHEY, SMNVEV (reference sequence). With 7 bases clipped from V and 4 bases from J, the junction kept 9 bases outside the gene matches. Of note for this clone: What it recognizes is unknown.

Some 30,000 T cell genomes (approximately 210 ng DNA) went into each sorted-subset replicate. Profiled with immunoSEQ multiplex PCR; TCRdb holds only in-frame clones, not every one. The table shows 750,000 to 1,000,000 clones, with 80% to 95% occurring only once. General study points: An expected dependence of interdonor clonotype sharing on sequencing depth was noted. Compared with clonotypes that all four donors shared, non-shared clonotypes had lower generation probabilities.

Positively selected for CCR7, the CD45RO-negative cells used as naive CD8 cells excluded terminally differentiated effector memory CD45RA+ cells. This receptor was obtained from a man aged 25 to 40 in good health. The gene calls are TRBV27 and TRBJ2-7; TRBD2 aligns across 14 bases. The source material was naive CD8+ T cells sorted from blood. CDR3 nucleotides: TGTGCCAGCATACGACTAGCGGGAGGGATATCTTACGAGCAGTACTTC. Amino acid sequence: CASIRLAGGISYEQYF.